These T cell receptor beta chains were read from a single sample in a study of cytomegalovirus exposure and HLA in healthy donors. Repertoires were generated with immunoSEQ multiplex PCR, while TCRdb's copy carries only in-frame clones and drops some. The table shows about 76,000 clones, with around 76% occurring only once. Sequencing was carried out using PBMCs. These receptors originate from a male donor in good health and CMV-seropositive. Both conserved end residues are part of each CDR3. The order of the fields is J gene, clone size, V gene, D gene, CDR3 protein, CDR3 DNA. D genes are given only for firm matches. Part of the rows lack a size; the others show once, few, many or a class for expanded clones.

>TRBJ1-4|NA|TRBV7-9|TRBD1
CASSLQGAHANEKLFF
TGTGCCAGCAGCTTACAGGGGGCGCACGCTAATGAAAAACTGTTTTTT
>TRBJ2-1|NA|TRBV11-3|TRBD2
CASSLGLAGNEQFF
TGTGCCAGCAGCTTAGGCCTAGCGGGCAATGAGCAGTTCTTC
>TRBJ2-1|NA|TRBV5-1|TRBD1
CASSLAPGQSYNEQFF
TGCGCCAGCAGCTTGGCCCCGGGACAGTCCTACAATGAGCAGTTCTTC
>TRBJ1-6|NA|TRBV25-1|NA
CASSEYNHRDSPLHF
TGTGCCAGCAGTGAATACAACCACAGGGATTCACCCCTCCACTTT
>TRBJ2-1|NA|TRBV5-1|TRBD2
CASRSWTSGYNEQFF
TGCGCCAGCCGATCCTGGACTAGCGGATACAATGAGCAGTTCTTC
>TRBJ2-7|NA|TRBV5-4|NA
CASRFGRAPGAYEQYF
TGTGCCAGCAGGTTCGGTCGGGCCCCCGGGGCCTACGAGCAGTACTTC
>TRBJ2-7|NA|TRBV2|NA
CASDAQGYEQYF
TGTGCCAGCGACGCACAGGGATACGAGCAGTACTTC
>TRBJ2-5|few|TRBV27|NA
CASSLSWSDETQYF
TGTGCCAGCAGTTTATCGTGGAGTGATGAGACCCAGTACTTC
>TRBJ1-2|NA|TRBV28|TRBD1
CASRHPAGQGDYGYTF
TGTGCCAGCAGGCACCCCGCCGGACAGGGGGACTATGGCTACACCTTC
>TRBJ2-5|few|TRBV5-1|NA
CASSLAPAGTQSVRYF
TGCGCCAGCAGCTTGGCCCCAGCGGGGACACAATCTGTTCGGTACTTC
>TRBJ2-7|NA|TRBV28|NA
CASSLGGAQHDEQYF
TGTGCCAGCAGTTTGGGGGGGGCGCAACACGACGAGCAGTACTTC
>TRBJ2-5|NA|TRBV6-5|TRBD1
CASRGLGTVKETQYF
TGTGCCAGCAGAGGACTCGGGACAGTAAAAGAGACCCAGTACTTC
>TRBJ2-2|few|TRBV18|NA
CASSRYDSTGELFF
TGTGCCAGCTCCCGATACGATAGCACCGGGGAGCTGTTTTTT
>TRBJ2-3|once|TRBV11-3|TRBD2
CASSFRTSGFGTDTQYF
TGTGCCAGCAGCTTCCGGACTAGCGGGTTTGGCACAGATACGCAGTATTTT
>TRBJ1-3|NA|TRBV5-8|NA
CASSLYAAFSGNTIYF
TGTGCCAGCAGCTTGTATGCAGCGTTCTCTGGAAACACCATATATTTT
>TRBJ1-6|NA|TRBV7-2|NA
CASSLARQLNSPLHF
TGTGCCAGCAGCTTAGCGAGGCAGCTTAATTCACCCCTCCACTTT
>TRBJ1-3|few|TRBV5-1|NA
CASSLGTTGNTIYF
TGCGCCAGCAGCTTGGGGACAACTGGAAACACCATATATTTT
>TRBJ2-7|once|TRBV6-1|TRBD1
CASSMRQGSYEQYF
TGTGCCAGCAGCATGAGACAGGGCTCCTACGAGCAGTACTTC
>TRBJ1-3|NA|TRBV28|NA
CASSPQGNQENTIYF
TGTGCCAGCAGTCCACAGGGTAATCAAGAGAACACCATATATTTT
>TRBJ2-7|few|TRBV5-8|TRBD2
CASSRRLAGVYEQYF
TGTGCCAGCAGCAGGAGACTAGCGGGCGTTTACGAGCAGTACTTC
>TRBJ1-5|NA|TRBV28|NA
CASSLAPQGVGNQPQHF
TGTGCCAGCAGTTTAGCCCCCCAGGGTGTAGGCAATCAGCCCCAGCATTTT
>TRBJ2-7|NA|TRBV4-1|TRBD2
CASSLLAGDEQYF
TGCGCCAGCAGCCTCCTAGCGGGTGACGAGCAGTACTTC
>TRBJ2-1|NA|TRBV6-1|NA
CASSERYNEQFF
TGTGCCAGCAGTGAACGGTACAATGAGCAGTTCTTC
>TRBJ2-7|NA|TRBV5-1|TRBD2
CASSLEGSGRAYGYEQYF
TGCGCCAGCAGCTTGGAAGGTAGCGGGAGGGCATACGGATACGAGCAGTACTTC
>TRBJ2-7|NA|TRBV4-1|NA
CASSRGIDPGYEQYF
TGCGCCAGCAGCCGAGGGATTGACCCCGGCTACGAGCAGTACTTC
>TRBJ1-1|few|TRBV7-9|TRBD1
CASSPRGANTEAFF
TGTGCCAGCAGCCCCAGGGGGGCGAACACTGAAGCTTTCTTT
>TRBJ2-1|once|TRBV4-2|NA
CASSQDRNSYNEQFF
TGTGCCAGCAGCCAAGACAGAAACTCCTACAATGAGCAGTTCTTC
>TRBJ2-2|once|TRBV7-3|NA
CASSYGTLGIGGANTGELFF
TGTGCCAGCAGCTACGGGACGTTGGGCATCGGAGGGGCGAACACCGGGGAGCTGTTTTTT
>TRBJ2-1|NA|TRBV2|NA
CASRARTLNNEQFF
TGTGCCAGCAGGGCGCGGACTCTCAACAATGAGCAGTTCTTC
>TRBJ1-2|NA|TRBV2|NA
CASSEAITAGGYTF
TGTGCCAGCAGTGAAGCGATAACAGCCGGTGGCTACACCTTC
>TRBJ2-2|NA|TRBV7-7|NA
CASSRQAERYTGELFF
TGTGCCAGCAGCCGACAGGCAGAGCGTTACACCGGGGAGCTGTTTTTT
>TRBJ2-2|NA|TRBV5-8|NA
CASSKGKMNTGELFF
TGTGCCAGCAGTAAGGGGAAAATGAACACCGGGGAGCTGTTTTTT
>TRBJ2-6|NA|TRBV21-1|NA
CASSKAQGYGANVLTF
TGTGCCAGCAGCAAAGCGCAGGGATACGGGGCCAACGTCCTGACTTTC
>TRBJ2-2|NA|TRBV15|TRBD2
CATSPGGGSAGELFF
TGTGCCACCAGCCCCGGCGGGGGATCGGCCGGGGAGCTGTTTTTT
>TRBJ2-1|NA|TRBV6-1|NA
CASSDWTRGDNEQFF
TGTGCCAGCAGTGATTGGACAAGAGGAGACAATGAGCAGTTCTTC
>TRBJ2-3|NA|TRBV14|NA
CASSTVGRGGTQYF
TGTGCCAGCAGTACCGTAGGACGGGGAGGTACGCAGTATTTT
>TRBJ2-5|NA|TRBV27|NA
CASSLRPPGPKETQYF
TGTGCCAGCAGTTTACGGCCTCCAGGGCCGAAAGAGACCCAGTACTTC
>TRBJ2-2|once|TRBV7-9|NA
CASSWGDRTGELFF
TGTGCCAGCAGCTGGGGGGACCGCACCGGGGAGCTGTTTTTT
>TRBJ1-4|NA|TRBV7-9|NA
CASGQNEKLFF
TGTGCCAGCGGGCAGAATGAAAAACTGTTTTTT
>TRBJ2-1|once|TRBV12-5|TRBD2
CASGLYSKLAGGPSSYNEQFF
TGTGCTAGTGGTTTGTACTCAAAGCTAGCGGGGGGACCCAGCTCCTACAATGAGCAGTTCTTC
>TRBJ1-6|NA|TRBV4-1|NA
CASSQVSSGSSPLHF
TGCGCCAGCAGCCAAGTCTCATCCGGTAGTTCACCCCTCCACTTT
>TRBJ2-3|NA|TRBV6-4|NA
CASSAGLASDTQYF
TGTGCCAGCAGTGCGGGGCTAGCGTCAGATACGCAGTATTTT
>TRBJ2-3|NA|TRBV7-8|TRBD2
CASSLAGGADTQYF
TGTGCCAGCAGCTTAGCGGGGGGGGCAGATACGCAGTATTTT
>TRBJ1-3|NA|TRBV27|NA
CASSLTGRANTIYF
TGTGCCAGCAGTTTAACGGGCAGGGCAAACACCATATATTTT
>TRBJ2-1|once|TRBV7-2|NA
CASRGVSSSYNEQFF
TGTGCCAGCAGAGGGGTTTCCAGCTCCTACAATGAGCAGTTCTTC
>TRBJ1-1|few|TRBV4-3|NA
CASSQDRVNTEAFF
TGCGCCAGCAGCCAAGACAGGGTGAACACTGAAGCTTTCTTT
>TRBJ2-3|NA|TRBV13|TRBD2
CASSLDSRLAGALTQYF
TGTGCCAGCAGCTTAGATTCTCGGCTAGCGGGGGCGCTTACGCAGTATTTT
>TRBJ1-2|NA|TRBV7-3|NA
CASSSQVDYGYTF
TGTGCCAGCAGCTCCCAGGTAGACTATGGCTACACCTTC
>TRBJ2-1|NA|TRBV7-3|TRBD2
CASSPHSGGARNEQFF
TGTGCCAGCAGCCCGCATAGCGGGGGGGCGAGGAATGAGCAGTTCTTC
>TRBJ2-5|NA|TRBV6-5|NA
CASSSQGGETQYF
TGTGCCAGCAGTTCTCAGGGTGGCGAGACCCAGTACTTC
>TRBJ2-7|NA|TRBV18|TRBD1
CASSPRQGPSYEQYF
TGTGCCAGCTCACCACGACAGGGTCCCTCCTACGAGCAGTACTTC
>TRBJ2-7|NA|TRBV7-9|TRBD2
CASRPTSGRAHEQYF
TGTGCCAGCAGACCTACTAGCGGGAGGGCCCATGAGCAGTACTTC